A selection of T cell receptor beta chains follows, all from one sample in a study of Ad26.COV2.S vaccination and SARS-CoV-2 variants. Assay: immunoSEQ multiplex PCR; the TCRdb copy retains only in-frame clones and omits some. Here the sample spans over 400,000 clones, 92% being singletons. Sequencing was performed on peripheral blood, taken in a trial of Ad26.COV2.S vaccine versus placebo. The receptors here all came from a person aged 18 to 65 who received the Ad26.COV2.S COVID-19 vaccine or a placebo. CDR3s include the opening cysteine and the closing phenylalanine or tryptophan. The D gene is left open where the match is weak. Clone size is stated in some rows and not others, as once, few, many or a class when expanded.

NA TRBJ2-7 NA TRBV28 TGTGCCAGCACCGCCCCCGGCGGCTACGAGCAGTACTTC CASTAPGGYEQYF
NA TRBJ2-2 NA TRBV28 TGTGCCAGCAGTCCCCCACAGACAAGATCGAACACCGGGGAGCTGTTTTTT CASSPPQTRSNTGELFF
NA TRBJ1-1 NA TRBV19 TGTGCCAGTAGACTGAGACCGGATGAAGCTTTCTTT CASRLRPDEAFF
NA TRBJ2-7 NA TRBV7-2 TGTGCCAGCAGCTTAGTCAGGGGCCAGAAAGAGCAGTACTTC CASSLVRGQKEQYF
NA TRBJ2-7 few TRBV28 TGTGCCAGCAGTCGGGACCTTGGAACCTACGAGCAGTACTTC CASSRDLGTYEQYF
NA TRBJ2-3 NA TRBV6-2/TRBV6-3 TGTGCCAGCAGCCTCCGGGACCACGGGAATACGCAGTATTTT CASSLRDHGNTQYF
NA TRBJ1-2 NA TRBV12-3/TRBV12-4 TGTGCCAGCAGTAAGGGTATGGGCTCTGGCTACACCTTC CASSKGMGSGYTF
NA TRBJ2-1 NA TRBV6-2/TRBV6-3 TGTGCCAGCAGTTACCGACCGACCACCGTCAATGAGCAGTTCTTC CASSYRPTTVNEQFF
NA TRBJ2-1 NA TRBV30 TGTGCCTGGACGGGGGCGGAATACAATGAGCAGTTCTTC CAWTGAEYNEQFF
TRBD2 TRBJ2-3 NA TRBV5-6 TGTGCCAGCAGCTTGGCCGTGACTAGCGGGGGGTACACAGATACGCAGTATTTT CASSLAVTSGGYTDTQYF
NA TRBJ2-3 NA TRBV24-1 TGTGCCACCAGTGATTTGGAGGTGCTGGGGGAAACTAGCACAGATACGCAGTATTTT CATSDLEVLGETSTDTQYF
NA TRBJ2-1 NA TRBV7-6 TGTGCCAGCAGCTTAGATGGACAGAACTACAATGAGCAGTTCTTC CASSLDGQNYNEQFF
TRBD2 TRBJ2-5 NA TRBV9 TGTGCCAGCAGCGTTAGTCTCACTGCTCCTAGCGGGGGGTTCAAAGAGACCCAGTACTTC CASSVSLTAPSGGFKETQYF
TRBD2 TRBJ2-5 NA TRBV9 TGTGCCAGCAGCCCAAGGTTTTGGCGGGGGGGCGGTGAGACCCAGTACTTC CASSPRFWRGGGETQYF
NA TRBJ2-5 NA TRBV6-5 TGTGCCAGCAGTTACAGGGGTCAAGAGACCCAGTACTTC CASSYRGQETQYF
NA TRBJ1-3 NA TRBV29-1 TGCAGCGTTGCAAGCTCTGGAAACACCATATATTTT CSVASSGNTIYF
NA TRBJ1-6 NA TRBV2 TGTGCCAGCAGTGAAGTCCAGCAGGGTGGCCTATATAATTCACCCCTCCACTTT CASSEVQQGGLYNSPLHF
TRBD2 TRBJ2-3 NA TRBV27 TGTGCCAGCAGTCCGAGACTAGCGGGGGGAGAAGATACGCAGTATTTT CASSPRLAGGEDTQYF
NA TRBJ2-3 NA TRBV3-1/TRBV3-2 TGTGCCAGCAGCCAAGAGGGCCCCGAGGGAGATACGCAGTATTTT CASSQEGPEGDTQYF
NA TRBJ1-4 NA TRBV7-2 TGTGCCAGCAGCTTTCCGCACAGTAATGAAAAACTGTTTTTT CASSFPHSNEKLFF
NA TRBJ2-2 NA TRBV7-2 TGTGCCAGCACCTCGAAAGGGGGGCTTTCGACCGGGGAGCTGTTTTTT CASTSKGGLSTGELFF
TRBD1 TRBJ1-4 NA TRBV3-1/TRBV3-2 TGTGCCAGCACCATGTGGGGACAGGGTAATGAAAAACTGTTTTTT CASTMWGQGNEKLFF
NA TRBJ2-7 NA TRBV7-9 TGTGCCAGCAGCTTAACAGGGACTTCCTACGAGCAGTACTTC CASSLTGTSYEQYF
NA TRBJ2-4 NA TRBV9 TGTGCCAGCAGCTTGGACCGCTCGCGAGGCATTCAGTACTTC CASSLDRSRGIQYF
NA TRBJ2-7 NA TRBV6-1 TGTGCCAGCAGTGAGCGAATGGGTTCGGAGCAGTACTTC CASSERMGSEQYF
TRBD2 TRBJ2-7 many TRBV11-2 TGTGCCAGCAGCCTCGGGGGGGGCGTGGACGAGCAGTACTTC CASSLGGGVDEQYF
NA TRBJ2-5 NA TRBV7-7 TGTGCCAGCAGCTTAGAAGTAGCGGTCCTAGAGACCCAGTACTTC CASSLEVAVLETQYF
NA TRBJ2-2 NA TRBV2 TGTGCCAGCAGTCCTCAACGGACGGGCACCGGGGAGCTGTTTTTT CASSPQRTGTGELFF
NA TRBJ1-5 NA TRBV19 TGTGCCAGTAGTATAACCCCAGGACGGACTAATCAGCCCCAGCATTTT CASSITPGRTNQPQHF
NA TRBJ1-1 NA TRBV30 TGTGCCTGGAGTGTAAATTGGGCAGGGATCTCCACTGAAGCTTTCTTT CAWSVNWAGISTEAFF
NA TRBJ2-1 NA TRBV10-3 TGTGCCATCAGTGATTCCAGGGGAGTAGACTCGAATGAGCAGTTCTTC CAISDSRGVDSNEQFF
NA TRBJ1-2 NA TRBV4-3 TGCGCCAGCAGCCAAGGTAGTGGGACGGACTATGGCTACACCTTC CASSQGSGTDYGYTF
NA TRBJ2-3 NA TRBV6-6 TGTGCCAGCAGTTACTCTGGCTACACAGATACGCAGTATTTT CASSYSGYTDTQYF